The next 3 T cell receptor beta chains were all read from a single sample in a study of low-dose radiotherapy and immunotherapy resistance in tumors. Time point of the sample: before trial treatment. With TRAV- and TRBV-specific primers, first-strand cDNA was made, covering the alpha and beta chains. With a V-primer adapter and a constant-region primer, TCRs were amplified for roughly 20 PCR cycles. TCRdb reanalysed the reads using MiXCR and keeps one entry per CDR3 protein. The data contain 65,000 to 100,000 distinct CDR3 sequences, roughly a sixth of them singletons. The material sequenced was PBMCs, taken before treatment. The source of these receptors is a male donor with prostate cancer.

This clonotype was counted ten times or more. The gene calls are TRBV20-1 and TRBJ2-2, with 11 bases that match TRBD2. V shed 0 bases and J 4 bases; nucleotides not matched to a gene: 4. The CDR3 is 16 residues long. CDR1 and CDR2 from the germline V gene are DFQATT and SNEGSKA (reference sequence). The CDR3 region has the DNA TGCAGTGCTAGAGACATAGCGGGGGGGGGCACCGGGGAGCTGTTTTTT. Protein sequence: CSARDIAGGGTGELFF.

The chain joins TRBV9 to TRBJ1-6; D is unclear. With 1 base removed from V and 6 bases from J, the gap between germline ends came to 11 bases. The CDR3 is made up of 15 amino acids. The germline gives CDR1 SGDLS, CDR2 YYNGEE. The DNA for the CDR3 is TGTGCCAGCAGCGTAACTGACGGCTTTAATTCACCCCTCCACTTT. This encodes CASSVTDGFNSPLHF.

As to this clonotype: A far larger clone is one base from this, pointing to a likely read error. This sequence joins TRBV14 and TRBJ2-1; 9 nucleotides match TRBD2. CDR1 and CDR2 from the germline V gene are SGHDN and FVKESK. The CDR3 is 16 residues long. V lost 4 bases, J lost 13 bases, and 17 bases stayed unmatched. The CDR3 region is CASSPRGAGGQETQFF. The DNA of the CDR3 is TGTGCCAGCAGCCCCCGGGGAGCGGGGGGTCAAGAGACCCAGTTCTTC.